This is a list of T cell receptor beta chains from one sample in a study of cytomegalovirus exposure and HLA in healthy donors. TCRdb keeps only in-frame clones here, not all; method: immunoSEQ multiplex PCR. This table has some 130,000 clones, approximately 61% appearing once. The sequenced sample consisted of PBMCs. These receptors all come from a man aged 25 to 40 in good health and CMV-seropositive. Both conserved end residues are part of each CDR3. A D gene is named only where the DNA matches it firmly. The size of a clone is reported for some rows only, either as once, few or many, or as a class for expanded clones.

j_gene: TRBJ2-5
v_gene: TRBV18
d_gene: NA
abundance: NA
CDR3nt: TGTGCCAGCTCACCAGAGCTGGAGACCCAGTACTTC
CDR3aa: CASSPELETQYF

j_gene: TRBJ2-1
v_gene: TRBV11-2
d_gene: TRBD2
abundance: NA
CDR3nt: TGTGCCAGCAGCTTAGCTAGCGGGAGCGTTAACAATGAGCAGTTCTTC
CDR3aa: CASSLASGSVNNEQFF

j_gene: TRBJ2-1
v_gene: TRBV9
d_gene: TRBD2
abundance: NA
CDR3nt: TGTGCCAGCAGCGTAGCCCCCCAGCGGGAGTACAATGAGCAGTTCTTC
CDR3aa: CASSVAPQREYNEQFF

j_gene: TRBJ1-2
v_gene: TRBV4-3
d_gene: TRBD1
abundance: few
CDR3nt: TGCGCCAGCAGCCAAGGCAGGACAGGGGGCGATTATGGCTACACCTTC
CDR3aa: CASSQGRTGGDYGYTF

j_gene: TRBJ2-6
v_gene: TRBV7-3
d_gene: NA
abundance: few
CDR3nt: TGTGCCAGCAGCTCGGGACTGCGCTCTGGGGCCAACGTCCTGACTTTC
CDR3aa: CASSSGLRSGANVLTF

j_gene: TRBJ2-3
v_gene: TRBV20-1
d_gene: NA
abundance: NA
CDR3nt: TGCACCGTCCGCACAGATACGCAGTATTTT
CDR3aa: CTVRTDTQYF

j_gene: TRBJ2-1
v_gene: TRBV6-6
d_gene: TRBD2
abundance: NA
CDR3nt: TGTGCCAGCAGTTACTCCCGGACTAGCTACAATGAGCAGTTCTTC
CDR3aa: CASSYSRTSYNEQFF

j_gene: TRBJ1-2
v_gene: TRBV5-6
d_gene: NA
abundance: NA
CDR3nt: TGTGCCAGCAGCTTGGAGCAGGGGCGAGTTATCTATGGCTACACCTTC
CDR3aa: CASSLEQGRVIYGYTF

j_gene: TRBJ2-7
v_gene: TRBV7-3
d_gene: NA
abundance: NA
CDR3nt: TGTGCCAGCAGCCCGACCGGGACTGAAAGCTACGAGCAGTACTTC
CDR3aa: CASSPTGTESYEQYF

j_gene: TRBJ2-7
v_gene: TRBV2
d_gene: TRBD1
abundance: NA
CDR3nt: TGTGCCAGCAGTCCCCCAGGGGGCGCCTTTGACGAGCAGTACTTC
CDR3aa: CASSPPGGAFDEQYF

j_gene: TRBJ2-3
v_gene: TRBV2
d_gene: TRBD1
abundance: NA
CDR3nt: TGTGCCAGGACAGGGTTGGATACGCAGTATTTT
CDR3aa: CARTGLDTQYF

j_gene: TRBJ2-2
v_gene: TRBV18
d_gene: NA
abundance: NA
CDR3nt: TGTGCCAGCTCATCAGCATGGGGGGACACCGGGGAGCTGTTTTTT
CDR3aa: CASSSAWGDTGELFF

j_gene: TRBJ2-6
v_gene: TRBV13
d_gene: TRBD1
abundance: NA
CDR3nt: TGTGCCAGCAGCTTATTAGGGGGCTCGGGGGGGGCCAACGTCCTGACTTTC
CDR3aa: CASSLLGGSGGANVLTF

j_gene: TRBJ1-2
v_gene: TRBV27
d_gene: TRBD1
abundance: NA
CDR3nt: TGTGCCAGCAGCCATGCCGGGACAGTAGGGGTCTACACCTTC
CDR3aa: CASSHAGTVGVYTF

j_gene: TRBJ2-7
v_gene: TRBV11-3
d_gene: NA
abundance: NA
CDR3nt: TGTGCCAGCAGCTTAGACAGGATCTACGAGCAGTACTTC
CDR3aa: CASSLDRIYEQYF

j_gene: TRBJ2-2
v_gene: TRBV7-3
d_gene: TRBD2
abundance: once
CDR3nt: TGTGCCAGCAGCGTTGCGGGGAGCGGGAGAGGAACCGGGGAGCTGTTTTTT
CDR3aa: CASSVAGSGRGTGELFF

j_gene: TRBJ2-7
v_gene: TRBV6-1
d_gene: TRBD1
abundance: NA
CDR3nt: TGTGCCAGCAGCCCCGGACAGGTCCGGACTTACGAGCAGTACTTC
CDR3aa: CASSPGQVRTYEQYF